The 29 T cell receptor beta chains reported below all come from one sample, sequenced in a study of blood T cell repertoires in COVID-19. Profiled with immunoSEQ multiplex PCR; TCRdb holds only in-frame clones, not every one. The sample has 390,000 or so clones; around 90% are singletons. The sample was peripheral blood. The receptors originated from a man aged 18 to 30 with active or convalescent COVID-19.

The V gene is TRBV6-2 or TRBV6-3, the J gene TRBJ1-2; 7 bases map to TRBD1. V lost 5 bases and J lost 8; bases outside the gene matches: 17. CDR1 is MNHEY and CDR2 is SVGEGT in the germline V gene. The CDR3 extends over 16 amino acids. This CDR3 is CASSTRSGQSDAGYTF. The CDR3 DNA reads TGTGCCAGCAGTACCCGGTCGGGACAGTCCGACGCCGGCTACACCTTC.

The chain carries TRBV5-6 and TRBJ1-2; D perhaps matches TRBD1 (5 bases). The CDR3 runs to 14 residues. CDR1 and CDR2 (germline): SGHDT, YYEEEE. V lost 4 bases and J lost 4, with 14 bases in between. In DNA, the CDR3 is TGTGCCAGCAGCCCCGGGCAGGGCCGCTATGGCTACACCTTC. It yields the protein CASSPGQGRYGYTF.

The chain links TRBV7-9 to TRBJ2-2; possible D gene TRBD1, 5 bases. V was shortened by 5 bases and J by 2 bases, with 12 bases between the two germline ends. The CDR3 covers 15 residues. The germline gives CDR1 SEHNR, CDR2 FQNEAQ (reference sequence). The CDR3 spells CASSRDRLNTGELFF. CDR3 sequence (DNA): TGTGCCAGCAGCCGAGACAGACTTAACACCGGGGAGCTGTTTTTT.

The chain is built from TRBV5-4 and TRBJ1-5; 7 nucleotides align to TRBD1. Germline CDR1 and CDR2: SGHNT and YYREEE (reference sequence). The V gene end was trimmed by 5 bases and the J gene end by 1 base; junction bases not matched to a gene: 6. The length of the CDR3 is 15 residues. The CDR3 region has the DNA TGTGCCAGCAGAATACAGGGGCTAAGCAATCAGCCCCAGCATTTT. It is translated as CASRIQGLSNQPQHF.

The chain recombines TRBV7-8 with TRBJ2-3, with D unresolved. Germline values: CDR1 SGHVS, CDR2 FQNEAQ. There are 12 residues in the CDR3. The ends were cut back, 5 bases at V and 3 bases at J, with 6 bases in the middle. The CDR3 DNA is TGTGCCAGCAGCCCCCGGACAGATACGCAGTATTTT. It encodes CASSPRTDTQYF.

The chain is built from TRBV7-8 and TRBJ1-3, with D unresolved. The V gene lost 1 base and the J gene lost 0 bases, with 10 bases spanning the gap. The length of the CDR3 is 16 residues. Germline V lookup: CDR1 SGHVS, CDR2 FQNEAQ. CDR3 bases: TGTGCCAGCAGCTTAGTAATTGGGAGCTCTGGAAACACCATATATTTT. This sequence encodes CASSLVIGSSGNTIYF.

The V gene is TRBV27, the J gene TRBJ2-2, with TRBD2 matching over 8 bases. Losses at the gene ends were 0 bases for V and 6 bases for J; bases not matched to a gene: 9. The CDR3 is 17 residues long. The germline CDR1 and CDR2 sequences are MNHEY and SMNVEV (reference sequence). CDR3 sequence: CASSLSIPAGVSGELFF. The DNA for the CDR3 is TGTGCCAGCAGTTTATCTATTCCAGCGGGAGTTTCCGGGGAGCTGTTTTTT.

This chain joins TRBV6-5 and TRBJ1-2, with 9 bases that match TRBD1. Germline V gene data show CDR1 as MNHEY and CDR2 as SVGAGI. The CDR3 is made up of 14 amino acids. J lost 8 bases, V lost 4 bases, and 8 bases had no gene match. The CDR3 nucleotides are TGTGCCAGCAGTTTTCGTGGACAGGGGCGAGGCTACACCTTC. It translates to CASSFRGQGRGYTF.

The chain links TRBV3-1 (or the pseudogene TRBV3-2) to TRBJ2-2; D call uncertain. Germline V gene lookup returns CDR1 LGHDT and CDR2 YNNKEL (reference sequence). Trimming left V 0 bases short and J 4 bases short, with 9 bases between. The CDR3 is made up of 15 amino acids. The CDR3 bases are TGTGCCAGCAGCCAAGAAGACAACTCCACCGGGGAGCTGTTTTTT. This translates into CASSQEDNSTGELFF.

V gene TRBV6-5 combines with J gene TRBJ1-1, with D possibly TRBD1 on 5 matching bases. The germline V gene has CDR1 MNHEY and CDR2 SVGAGI. V lost 7 bases, J lost 3 bases, and 12 bases lay in between. CDR3 length equals 13 residues. Written as DNA, the CDR3 is TGTGCCAGCAACCGGGGCGGGGACACTGAAGCTTTCTTT. Its translation: CASNRGGDTEAFF.

The V call is TRBV6-4, the J call TRBJ2-3; no clear D gene. Trimming pared 0 bases from V and 4 bases from J, leaving 8 bases between. Germline CDR1 reads MRHNA; CDR2 reads SNTAGT. The length of the CDR3 is 14 residues. CDR3 in amino acids: CASSDSSRSDTQYF. The CDR3 nucleotides read TGTGCCAGCAGTGACTCGTCCAGGTCAGATACGCAGTATTTT.

V usage is TRBV6-5 and J usage is TRBJ2-2, with 10 bases fitting TRBD1. The V and J ends lost 6 bases and 9 bases, in that order; junction bases with no gene match: 7. The V gene's germline CDR1 is MNHEY and CDR2 SVGAGI. The CDR3 is 14 residues long. For the CDR3, the DNA is TGTGCCAGCAGAGCGGACAGGGGGGCCCGGGAGCTGTTTTTT. Its translation: CASRADRGARELFF.

The chain couples TRBV7-2 to TRBJ2-3, with TRBD2 matching over 7 bases. The V gene's germline CDR1 is SGHTA and CDR2 FQGNSA. The CDR3 covers 15 residues. V lost 1 base, J lost 5 bases, and 6 bases stayed unmatched. The CDR3 DNA reads TGTGCCAGCAGCTTAGGGTCTAGCGGAGGAGATACGCAGTATTTT. Amino acids: CASSLGSSGGDTQYF.

V usage is TRBV15 and J usage is TRBJ1-4, with a weak D call TRBD1 (6 bases). Germline lookup yields CDR1 LNHNV and CDR2 YYDKDF (reference sequence). The CDR3 runs to 14 residues. V lost 1 base to trimming and J lost 8 bases, with 11 bases between them. The CDR3 DNA sequence: TGTGCCACCAGCAGAGGACAGGCGATAGAAAAACTGTTTTTT. Amino acids: CATSRGQAIEKLFF.

Concerning this clone: Other nucleotide sequences from this sample produce the same CDR3. The chain joins TRBV28 to TRBJ1-2; a weak D match, TRBD1 (5 bases). Trimming shortened V by 4 bases and J by 0 bases, and 12 bases separated the two germline ends. The CDR3 extends over 15 amino acids. The germline CDR1 and CDR2 sequences are MDHEN and SYDVKM. Here the CDR3 DNA reads TGTGCCAGCAGTTCAACAGGCACAGCTAACTATGGCTACACCTTC. Its translation: CASSSTGTANYGYTF.

The CDR3 reads CASRVLDRKNSPLHF. The DNA for the CDR3 is TGTGCCAGCAGGGTACTGGACAGGAAGAATTCACCCCTCCACTTT. The chain links TRBV5-5 to TRBJ1-6; 7 positions agree with TRBD1. CDR1 and CDR2 from the germline V gene are SGHKS and YYEKEE (reference sequence). The CDR3 contains 15 residues. With 5 bases clipped from V and 7 bases from J, the junction kept 9 bases outside the gene matches.

The gene calls are TRBV12-3 or TRBV12-4 and TRBJ2-5; 7 nucleotides agree with TRBD2. The CDR3 is made up of 13 amino acids. V was clipped by 4 bases and J by 1 base; unmatched bases: 0. CDR3 in amino acids: CASSWTSQETQYF. The CDR3 nucleotides are TGTGCCAGCAGTTGGACTAGCCAAGAGACCCAGTACTTC.

The rearrangement links TRBV24-1 to TRBJ2-7; 8 bases agree with TRBD2. CDR1 is KGHDR and CDR2 is SFDVKD in the germline V gene. The CDR3 loop spans 14 amino acids. V trimming: 2 bases; J trimming: 4 bases; junction bases outside the gene matches: 3. The CDR3 bases are TGTGCCACCAGTGATTCCGGGACTAGTTACGAGCAGTACTTC. It codes for CATSDSGTSYEQYF.

The chain links TRBV7-9 to TRBJ1-3; 7 nucleotides align to TRBD1. Trimming at V came to 6 bases and at J to 2 bases, leaving 13 bases not matched to a gene. CDR1 and CDR2 (germline): SEHNR, FQNEAQ (reference sequence). The CDR3 runs 17 residues. The CDR3 DNA reads TGTGCCAGCAGTCGCAGTGCCGAGGGGGCCGCTGGAAACACCATATATTTT. This translates into CASSRSAEGAAGNTIYF.

The chain links TRBV7-9 to TRBJ1-2; 9 bases match TRBD1. The CDR3 covers 14 residues. Trimming removed 5 bases from V and 5 bases from J; junction bases left unmatched: 6. Germline V CDR1 and CDR2: SEHNR, FQNEAQ (reference sequence). The CDR3 DNA reads as TGTGCCAGCAGCCGAACACAGGGGGCGTATGGCTACACCTTC. It encodes CASSRTQGAYGYTF.

The sample holds one count of this clone. This chain connects TRBV4-1 to TRBJ2-4; TRBD1 matches at 10 bases. The CDR3 has 19 residues. Germline V gene data show CDR1 as MGHRA and CDR2 as YSYEKL. Trimming cost V 4 bases and J 1 base; bases outside gene matches: 13. Written as DNA, the CDR3 is TGCGCCAGCAGCCTAGGGACAGGGGTTTCCCGTGCGGCCAAAAACATTCAGTACTTC. This codes for CASSLGTGVSRAAKNIQYF.

The chain links TRBV27 to TRBJ2-1; TRBD2 might be the D (6 bases). Germline V gene data show CDR1 as MNHEY and CDR2 as SMNVEV (reference sequence). V was clipped by 3 bases and J by 5 bases, with 8 bases between them. This CDR3 is 13 amino acids long. CDR3 in DNA: TGTGCCAGCAGTTTCGGGAGACACAATGAGCAGTTCTTC. Translation: CASSFGRHNEQFF.

The V gene is TRBV29-1, the J gene TRBJ1-1; D gene unclear. The CDR3 loop spans 22 amino acids. Germline CDR1 and CDR2: SQVTM and ANQGSEA. Trimming pared 4 bases from V and 3 bases from J, leaving 39 bases between. CDR3 protein: CSVGARRNGKKVYRTLDTEAFF. In DNA form, the CDR3 reads TGCAGCGTTGGCGCACGTCGCAACGGGAAAAAGGTTTATCGGACGTTGGACACTGAAGCTTTCTTT.

The chain recombines TRBV5-1 with TRBJ1-1; D remains unclear. The CDR3 is 13 amino acids. Deletions cut 3 bases from V and 0 bases from J, with 6 bases between. CDR1 and CDR2 (germline): SGHRS, YFSETQ. The CDR3 nucleotides are TGCGCCAGCAGCTCGGTAATGAACACTGAAGCTTTCTTT. Protein: CASSSVMNTEAFF.

Notes on this clone: The sample carries other DNA sequences with the same CDR3. This rearrangement joins TRBV5-1 to TRBJ1-3; D gene ambiguous. Looked up from germline, CDR1 is SGHRS and CDR2 is YFSETQ. This CDR3 comprises 14 residues. Trimming took 0 bases from V and 0 from J, leaving 4 bases between them. CDR3 protein: CASSLGSSGNTIYF. The CDR3 coding sequence is TGCGCCAGCAGCTTGGGCAGCTCTGGAAACACCATATATTTT. Full variable domain (missing parts from reference TRBV5-1 and TRBJ1-3): KAGVTQTPRYLIKTRGQQVTLSCSPISGHRSVSWYQQTPGQGLQFLFEYFSETQRNKGNFPGRFSGRQFSNSRSEMNVSTLELGDSALYLCASSLGSSGNTIYFGEGSWLTVV.

This clone has just a few counts. This chain joins TRBV5-4 and TRBJ2-5; 7 bases are a match to TRBD1. Unmatched junction bases numbered 6, after V lost 4 bases and J lost 3 bases. This CDR3 is built from 14 residues. Germline lookup yields CDR1 SGHNT and CDR2 YYREEE (reference sequence). The CDR3 DNA is TGTGCCAGCAGCCCTCCACAGGGGAAAGAGACCCAGTACTTC. Encoded protein: CASSPPQGKETQYF.

The chain uses TRBV7-2 and TRBJ2-3; the D gene is possibly TRBD2 (5 bases). Trimming stripped 3 bases from V and 3 bases from J, with 10 bases between. This CDR3 is 14 amino acids long. CDR1 and CDR2 from the germline V gene are SGHTA and FQGNSA. CDR3 in amino acids: CASSFRGRTDTQYF. CDR3 DNA: TGTGCCAGCAGCTTCCGAGGGAGAACAGATACGCAGTATTTT.

The CDR3 region is CASSTGHRNGYTF. CDR3 DNA: TGTGCCAGCAGTACGGGACACCGAAATGGCTACACCTTC. The chain is built from TRBV6-5 and TRBJ1-2; a possible D gene is TRBD1 (6 bases). The V gene lost 5 bases and the J gene lost 6 bases, with 13 bases spanning the gap. Germline values: CDR1 MNHEY, CDR2 SVGAGI. The CDR3 covers 13 residues.

The V call is TRBV28, the J call TRBJ2-5; D remains ambiguous. CDR3 length equals 14 residues. The germline V and J ends were trimmed by 3 bases and 0 bases, with 8 bases remaining between them. The germline gives CDR1 MDHEN, CDR2 SYDVKM. CDR3 amino acids: CASSLNWYQETQYF. CDR3 sequence (DNA): TGTGCCAGCAGTTTGAACTGGTACCAAGAGACCCAGTACTTC.